This is a list of T cell receptor beta chains from one sample in a study of Ad26.COV2.S vaccination and SARS-CoV-2 variants. Clones were read by immunoSEQ multiplex PCR, and TCRdb kept only the in-frame ones, dropping some. The data contain 400,000 to 500,000 clones, approximately 92% of them singletons. Source: peripheral blood, taken in a trial of Ad26.COV2.S vaccine versus placebo. All receptors derive from a person aged 18-60 years who received the Ad26.COV2.S COVID-19 vaccine or a placebo. CDR3s include the opening cysteine and the closing phenylalanine or tryptophan. Fields, in order: J gene, CDR3 length, clone size, D gene, V gene, CDR3 protein, CDR3 DNA. D genes are given only for firm matches. Part of the rows lack a size; the others show once, few, many or a class for expanded clones.

>TRBJ2-5|14|.|.|TRBV28
CASSSGDTRETQYF
TGTGCCAGCAGTTCCGGGGACACCCGGGAGACCCAGTACTTC
>TRBJ1-1|14|.|.|TRBV29-1
CSVERLSMNTEAFF
TGCAGCGTTGAGCGTCTGAGCATGAACACTGAAGCTTTCTTT
>TRBJ1-1|15|.|.|TRBV6-5
CASSYSGQGRTEAFF
TGTGCCAGCAGTTACTCGGGGCAGGGGAGGACTGAAGCTTTCTTT
>TRBJ1-3|14|.|.|TRBV19
CASSIGAAGNTIYF
TGTGCCAGTAGTATAGGCGCAGCGGGAAACACCATATATTTT
>TRBJ1-3|16|.|.|TRBV7-9
CASSFLGRGTGNTIYF
TGTGCCAGCAGCTTCCTAGGGCGGGGTACTGGAAACACCATATATTTT
>TRBJ2-1|20|.|TRBD1|TRBV4-3
CASSQDPGAAGTGPYNEQFF
TGCGCCAGCAGCCAAGATCCTGGGGCCGCCGGGACAGGGCCCTACAATGAGCAGTTCTTC
>TRBJ1-1|15|.|.|TRBV25-1
CASSVLDASNTEAFF
TGTGCCAGCAGTGTTCTTGATGCAAGCAACACTGAAGCTTTCTTT
>TRBJ1-5|15|.|.|TRBV7-2
CASSLSAGANQPQHF
TGTGCCAGCAGTCTTAGTGCAGGGGCGAATCAGCCCCAGCATTTT
>TRBJ2-1|14|.|.|TRBV11-3
CASKVGWDRGEQFF
TGTGCCAGCAAGGTAGGGTGGGATCGGGGTGAGCAGTTCTTC
>TRBJ2-2|19|many|TRBD2|TRBV15
CATSRAEASGRAWTGELFF
TGTGCCACCAGCAGAGCAGAAGCTAGCGGGAGGGCCTGGACCGGGGAGCTGTTTTTT
>TRBJ1-6|16|.|TRBD1|TRBV30
CAWRVSRDRGGSPLHF
TGTGCCTGGAGGGTATCCCGGGACAGGGGAGGTTCACCCCTCCACTTT
>TRBJ1-5|16|.|.|TRBV28
CASSPIGDYSNQPQHF
TGTGCCAGCAGTCCCATCGGGGATTATAGCAATCAGCCCCAGCATTTT
>TRBJ1-1|17|once|TRBD1|TRBV3-1/TRBV3-2
CASSQGGQGEVNTEAFF
TGTGCCAGCAGCCAGGGGGGACAGGGGGAGGTAAACACTGAAGCTTTCTTT
>TRBJ1-3|11|.|.|TRBV28
CASSSGNTIYF
TGTGCCAGCAGCTCTGGAAACACCATATATTTT
>TRBJ1-3|13|.|TRBD1|TRBV6-5
CASRDRVGNTIYF
TGTGCCAGCAGGGACAGGGTAGGAAACACCATATATTTT
>TRBJ1-1|15|.|TRBD1|TRBV5-1
CASSDQTGVGTEAFF
TGCGCCAGCAGCGATCAGACAGGGGTCGGCACTGAAGCTTTCTTT
>TRBJ1-2|13|.|.|TRBV7-2
CASSTQIGYGYTF
TGTGCCAGCAGCACCCAAATAGGCTATGGCTACACCTTC
>TRBJ1-1|12|.|.|TRBV29-1
CSVVGTNTEAFF
TGCAGCGTTGTGGGCACGAACACTGAAGCTTTCTTT
>TRBJ1-1|14|.|.|TRBV3-1/TRBV3-2
CASSPGGIPPEAFF
TGTGCCAGCAGTCCCGGGGGAATTCCACCCGAAGCTTTCTTT
>TRBJ1-5|14|.|TRBD1|TRBV7-2
CASSLRDRGQPQHF
TGTGCCAGCAGCCTCCGGGACAGGGGTCAGCCCCAGCATTTT
>TRBJ2-5|15|.|TRBD1|TRBV28
CASKSGTGGRETQYF
TGTGCCAGCAAGTCCGGGACAGGGGGCAGAGAGACCCAGTACTTC
>TRBJ1-6|14|.|.|TRBV7-6
CASSPEARESPLHF
TGTGCCAGCAGCCCCGAGGCTCGAGAGTCACCCCTCCACTTT
>TRBJ1-1|15|.|TRBD1|TRBV30
CAWSAGTAAHTEAFF
TGTGCCTGGAGTGCGGGGACAGCAGCTCACACTGAAGCTTTCTTT